This T cell receptor (beta chain) stems from a study of blood T cell repertoires in COVID-19. Study details: Donors in the United States, Italy and Spain gave samples during acute or convalescent COVID-19. Sample material is recorded as cDNA or gDNA derived from T cells, B-cell-depleted T cells, or PBMCs.

Under the authors' procedure: It was from reference gene primer amplification that nucleated cell counts were estimated. Assay: immunoSEQ multiplex PCR; the TCRdb copy retains only in-frame clones and omits some. V, J and clone size derive from that table, while D and trimming were established from the DNA sequence. The table includes 150,000 to 200,000 clones, around nine tenths detected once. The CDR3 runs 10 residues. Germline assignment: CDR1 SQVTM and CDR2 ANQGSEA. Germline trimming cut 6 bases from V and 9 bases from J; bases unmatched to any gene: 4. The chain couples TRBV29-1 to TRBJ1-1, with 7 bases aligning to TRBD1. Sequences were obtained from peripheral blood. This TCR was sampled from a man aged 40-50 years with active or convalescent COVID-19. The CDR3 nucleotides are TGCAGCGTCCAACAGGGGAAAGCTTTCTTT. Protein sequence: CSVQQGKAFF.